The source of this T cell receptor (beta chain) is a study of regulatory T cells in long-lasting Graves disease. About the study: Graves' patients who were just diagnosed had used antithyroid drugs for under 3 months.

The time point denotes: newly diagnosed GD, antithyroid drugs for less than 3 months. PBMCs provided the RNA from which the TCR library was made. Germline values: CDR1 MNHGY, CDR2 SVAAGI. The CDR3 has 13 residues. Trimming removed 4 bases from V and 5 bases from J, with 9 bases in between. In building TCR beta libraries, iRepertoire HTBI primers were used together with Arm-PCR of CDR3 regions. TCRdb re-called the multiplex PCR reads through MiXCR, storing one row per CDR3 protein. The table has around 450,000 distinct CDR3 sequences, about 15% seen once; the top ten hold 16%. These data also formed part of another study, on T cells in Graves' hyperthyroidism and ophthalmopathy.

Sample: peripheral blood mononuclear cells (PBMCs), taken at new diagnosis, from a patient treated with antithyroid drugs. This TCR was recovered from a woman between 25 and 40 years old with Graves disease. The chain links TRBV6-9 to TRBJ1-5; the D gene is possibly TRBD1 (6 bases). This CDR3 is CASSLTGYQPQHF. CDR3 DNA sequence: TGTGCCAGCAGTTTGACAGGTTATCAGCCCCAGCATTTT.